This passage covers 16 T cell receptor beta chains from one sample sequenced in a study of blood T cell repertoires in COVID-19. Clones were read by immunoSEQ multiplex PCR, and TCRdb kept only the in-frame ones, dropping some. The table records about 110,000 clones, about 88% of them present only once. Sequencing was performed on peripheral blood. These receptors all come from a human donor in a cohort sampled during active COVID-19.

This clone was observed a single time. The chain carries TRBV7-9 and TRBJ2-7, with D tentatively TRBD1 (5 bases). The CDR3 has 14 residues. In germline, CDR1 is SEHNR, CDR2 FQNEAQ (reference sequence). The ends were cut back, 6 bases at V and 2 bases at J, with 14 bases in the middle. In DNA form, the CDR3 reads TGTGCCAGCAGTTATACGACAGATACCTACGAGCAGTACTTC. This codes for CASSYTTDTYEQYF.

The chain carries TRBV3-1 (or the pseudogene TRBV3-2) and TRBJ2-3; D is unclear. V shed 3 bases and J shed 6 bases, with 7 bases lying between them. The CDR3 sequence is 12 residues long. Germline V gene data show CDR1 as LGHDT and CDR2 as YNNKEL (reference sequence). CDR3 loop: CASSHRADTQYF. As DNA, the CDR3 is TGTGCCAGCAGCCACCGTGCGGATACGCAGTATTTT.

This chain joins TRBV5-1 and TRBJ2-3; TRBD2 matches at 11 bases. CDR1 and CDR2 (germline): SGHRS, YFSETQ. The J segment lost 4 bases and the V segment lost 3 bases, leaving 7 bases of the junction unmatched. CDR3 length equals 16 residues. Here the CDR3 DNA reads TGCGCCAGCAGCTCGGGACTAGCGGTTGTGGCAGATACGCAGTATTTT. As protein: CASSSGLAVVADTQYF.

The rearrangement links TRBV6-5 to TRBJ1-5, with 8 nucleotides matching TRBD1. The CDR3 consists of 14 residues. Germline CDR1 and CDR2: MNHEY and SVGAGI. Trimming at V came to 11 bases and at J to 6 bases, leaving 12 bases not matched to a gene. CDR3 region: CAGPTGGLGQPQHF. The CDR3 region has the DNA TGTGCCGGGCCTACAGGGGGGCTCGGTCAGCCCCAGCATTTT.

The J gene is TRBJ1-6, the V gene TRBV18; no reliable D call. V was clipped by 2 bases and J by 3 bases, with 8 bases between them. Germline V gives CDR1 KGHSH, CDR2 LQKENI. The CDR3 has 15 residues. The CDR3 DNA is TGTGCCAGCTCACCAGGAGAGTACTATAATTCACCCCTCCACTTT. Translated, it gives CASSPGEYYNSPLHF.

The V call is TRBV6-5, the J call TRBJ2-7; 10 bases map to TRBD2. The CDR3 length is 14 residues. V dropped 6 bases and J dropped 2; count of bases not matched to a gene: 4. CDR1 MNHEY and CDR2 SVGAGI come from the germline V gene. Here the CDR3 reads CASSRTSGAYEQYF. The CDR3, as DNA: TGTGCCAGCAGCCGGACTAGCGGAGCCTACGAGCAGTACTTC.

The J gene is TRBJ1-2, the V gene TRBV19, with 8 bases aligning to TRBD1. Germline CDR1 is LNHDA and CDR2 is SQIVND (reference sequence). The CDR3 sequence is 18 residues long. V was clipped by 3 bases and J by 7 bases; unmatched bases: 19. In DNA form, the CDR3 reads TGTGCCAGTAGTATGGTGGGTGGCAGGGGGCGCGATAAGTTTGGCTACACCTTC. Translating it yields CASSMVGGRGRDKFGYTF.

The CDR3 sequence is CASSPGTGLFSGELFF. The DNA of the CDR3 is TGTGCCAGCAGCCCCGGGACCGGACTATTTTCGGGGGAGCTGTTTTTT. This rearrangement joins TRBV7-9 to TRBJ2-2; D might be TRBD2 (6 bases). Germline CDR1 and CDR2: SEHNR and FQNEAQ (reference sequence). The CDR3 has 16 amino acids. Trimming removed 5 bases at V and 8 bases at J, with 21 bases between.

The rearrangement uses TRBV6-6 and TRBJ2-5; a possible D gene is TRBD1 (5 bases). V was clipped by 6 bases and J by 1 base, with 12 bases between them. Germline V gene lookup returns CDR1 MNHNY and CDR2 SVGAGI (reference sequence). The length of the CDR3 is 14 residues. CDR3 bases: TGTGCCAGCAGCCCAAGGGGCGCCCAAGAGACCCAGTACTTC. This encodes CASSPRGAQETQYF.

This sequence joins TRBV3-1 (or the pseudogene TRBV3-2) and TRBJ2-2; D is uncertain. Looked up from germline, CDR1 is LGHDT and CDR2 is YNNKEL (reference sequence). The V and J ends lost 2 bases and 1 base respectively, with 8 bases between them. This CDR3 contains 15 residues. The CDR3 spells CASSQTPGNTGELFF. For the CDR3, the DNA is TGTGCCAGCAGCCAAACCCCCGGGAACACCGGGGAGCTGTTTTTT.

The J gene is TRBJ1-1, the V gene TRBV27, with 8 bases fitting TRBD1. V shed 6 bases, J shed 3 bases, and the junction held 3 bases outside the gene matches. The CDR3 totals 13 residues. Germline loops: CDR1 MNHEY, CDR2 SMNVEV (reference sequence). In DNA, the CDR3 is TGTGCCAGCAGAGGACAGGGAGACACTGAAGCTTTCTTT. Translation gives CASRGQGDTEAFF.

This chain uses TRBV5-8 with TRBJ2-1; TRBD2 aligns across 16 bases. This CDR3 region has 18 residues. The germline CDR1 and CDR2 sequences are SGHTS and YDEGEE. With 0 bases clipped from V and 2 bases from J, the junction kept 2 bases outside the gene matches. For the CDR3, the DNA is TGTGCCAGCAGCTTGGAAGGGACTAGCGGGGGGGCCTACAATGAGCAGTTCTTC. Protein product: CASSLEGTSGGAYNEQFF.

J is TRBJ2-7 and V is TRBV2, with 9 bases fitting TRBD1. Per the germline V gene, CDR1 is SNHLY and CDR2 is FYNNEI. With 3 bases clipped from V and 0 bases from J, the junction kept 3 bases outside the gene matches. The CDR3 has 15 amino acids. The CDR3 DNA is TGTGCCAGCAGTGACGCGACAGGGGGCTCCTACGAGCAGTACTTC. Amino acids: CASSDATGGSYEQYF.

V is TRBV14 and J is TRBJ2-1; 7 bases agree with TRBD2. Unmatched junction bases numbered 12, after V lost 3 bases and J lost 7 bases. CDR1 is SGHDN and CDR2 is FVKESK in the germline V gene. This CDR3 spans 16 amino acids. CDR3 nucleotide sequence: TGTGCCAGCAGCCAGAACTTACCGCGGGGAGGGAATGAGCAGTTCTTC. Protein sequence: CASSQNLPRGGNEQFF.

The chain couples TRBV6-5 to TRBJ2-1; 8 bases are shared with TRBD1. V shed 6 bases and J 9 bases; nucleotides not matched to a gene: 10. The CDR3 length is 14 residues. Germline CDR1 reads MNHEY; CDR2 reads SVGAGI. The CDR3 region has the DNA TGTGCCAGCAGCGGACAGGGCAGCGAGGGTGAGCAGTTCTTC. Residues: CASSGQGSEGEQFF.

The gene calls are TRBV2 and TRBJ2-5, with 8 positions matching TRBD2. This CDR3 has 18 residues. Germline CDR1 and CDR2: SNHLY and FYNNEI. Losses at the gene ends were 4 bases for V and 1 base for J; bases not matched to a gene: 14. The CDR3 sequence is CASSAPAGSGSRQETQYF. CDR3 bases: TGTGCCAGCAGTGCCCCTGCGGGGAGCGGGAGCCGCCAAGAGACCCAGTACTTC.